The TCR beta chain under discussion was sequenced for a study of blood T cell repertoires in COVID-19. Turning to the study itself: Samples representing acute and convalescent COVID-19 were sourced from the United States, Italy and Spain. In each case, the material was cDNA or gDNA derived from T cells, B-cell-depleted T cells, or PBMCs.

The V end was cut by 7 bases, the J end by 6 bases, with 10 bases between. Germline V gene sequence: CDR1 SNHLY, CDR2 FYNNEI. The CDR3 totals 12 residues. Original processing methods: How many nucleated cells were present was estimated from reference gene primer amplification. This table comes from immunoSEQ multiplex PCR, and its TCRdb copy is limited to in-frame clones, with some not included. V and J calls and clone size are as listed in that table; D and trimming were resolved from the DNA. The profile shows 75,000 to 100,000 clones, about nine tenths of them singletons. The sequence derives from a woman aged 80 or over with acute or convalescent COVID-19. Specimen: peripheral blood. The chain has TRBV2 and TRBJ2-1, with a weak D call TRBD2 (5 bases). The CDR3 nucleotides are TGTGCCAGCAAGGAGGCGGTCAATGAGCAGTTCTTC. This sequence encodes CASKEAVNEQFF.